A selection of T cell receptor beta chains follows, all from one sample in a study of OX40 agonist ivuxolimab in advanced cancers. Some clones are missing from TCRdb's copy, which holds only in-frame ones; the method was immunoSEQ multiplex PCR. The repertoire holds more than 80,000 clones, with 91% as singletons. Sequences were derived from CD4+ or CD8+ T cells sorted from blood, sampled in a trial of the OX40 agonist ivuxolimab. These receptors were collected from an adult with an advanced solid tumor such as melanoma, head and neck, liver or kidney cancer. Each CDR3 is given with its conserved first and last residue.

>TRBV5-1
CASSWKGDQETQYF
>TRBV27
CASSPARGTYEQYF
>TRBV28
CASSRRLSKNIQYF
>TRBV5-1
CASRKGLASGASSYNEQFF
>TRBV5-8
CASRPRGLQETQYF
>TRBV5-4
CASSLGTSGKWNEQYF
>TRBV2
CASRASGTHEQYF
>TRBV4-3
CASSQDQGVAAWDEQFF
>TRBV6-5
CASRGTSSYNEQFF
>TRBV7-2
CASSPEMNTEAFF
>TRBV5-1
CASSLGTLAGQETQYF
>TRBV18
CASSPGAGASYNEQFF
>TRBV10-3
CAISESYRGQDTQYF
>TRBV19
CASSISDGRGQYF
>TRBV28
CASSSGQGYEKLFF
>TRBV11-3
CASSLQETQYF
>TRBV18
CASSPRTGVSYEQYF
>TRBV29-1
CSVGGPGVSGANVLTF
>TRBV6-4
CASSDFRLAASYNEQFF
>TRBV5-1
CASSLEGGLNQPQHF
>TRBV19
CASQTGTGQETQYF
>TRBV6-5
CASSQVVGGEAFF
>TRBV28
CASRPGGQASHYGYTF
>TRBV2
CASSEETGDTEAFF
>TRBV5-1
CASSLDGQGYEKLFF
>TRBV28
CASSLFHRNYGYTF
>TRBV6-6
CASSRLAGVETQYF
>TRBV7-2
CASSLWTGSTDTQYF
>TRBV6-1
CASSETDRGLPEQYF
>TRBV5-4
CASSPGRALNYGYTF
>TRBV30
CAWSSLGQGISPQHF
>TRBV6-5
CASSYSTGNYGYTF
>TRBV30
CAWSPVLDYGYTF
>TRBV19
CASSFAWTSGGYQETQYF
>TRBV5-1
CASSLIPGTVSGNTIYF
>TRBV5-6
CASSLVQGASSPLHF
>TRBV7-8
CASSSWTGSNYGYTF
>TRBV18
CASSRDARPYEQYF
>TRBV6-5
CASSYSDRGVNEQYF
>TRBV18
CASSPRGTGGKKTQYF
>TRBV9
CASGRDPSYEQYF
>TRBV30
CAWRRDTFYEQYF
>TRBV28
CASSAPTGSNQPQHF
>TRBV2
CASRPGRYNEKLFF
>TRBV19
CASRDSGNPRETQYF
>TRBV7-2
CASSLTSGFSYEQYF